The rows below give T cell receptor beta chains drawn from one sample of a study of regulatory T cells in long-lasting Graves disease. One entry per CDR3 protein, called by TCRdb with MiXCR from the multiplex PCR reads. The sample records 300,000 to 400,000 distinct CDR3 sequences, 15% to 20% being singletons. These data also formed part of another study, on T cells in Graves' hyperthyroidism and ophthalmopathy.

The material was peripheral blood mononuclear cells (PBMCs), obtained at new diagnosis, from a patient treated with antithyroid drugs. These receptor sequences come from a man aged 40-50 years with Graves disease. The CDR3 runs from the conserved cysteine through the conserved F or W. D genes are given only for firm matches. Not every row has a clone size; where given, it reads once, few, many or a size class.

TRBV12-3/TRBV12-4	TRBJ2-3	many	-	TGTGCCAGCAAAGGGGACCCAGATACGCAGTATTTT	CASKGDPDTQYF
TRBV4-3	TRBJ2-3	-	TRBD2	TGCGCCAGCAGCCAAGTCCGGACTAGCGGGGGGGCCCCCGATACGCAGTATTTT	CASSQVRTSGGAPDTQYF
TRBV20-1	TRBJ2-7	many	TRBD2	TGCAGTGCTAGAGATGTACGGCTAGCGGGGTCGCACTACGAGCAGTACTTC	CSARDVRLAGSHYEQYF
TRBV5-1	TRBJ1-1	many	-	TGCGCCAGCAGCTTCGCGAGGAGCACTGAAGCTTTCTTT	CASSFARSTEAFF
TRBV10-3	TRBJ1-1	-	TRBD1	TGTGCCATCAGACCGGGACAGGGAGTGGGGACTGAAGCTTTCTTT	CAIRPGQGVGTEAFF
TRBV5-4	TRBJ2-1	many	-	TGTGCCAGCAGCTCCTGGGGGGATGAGCAGTTCTTC	CASSSWGDEQFF
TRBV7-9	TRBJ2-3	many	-	TGTGCCAGCAGCCCCGCGAGGACGACCACAGATACGCAGTATTTT	CASSPARTTTDTQYF
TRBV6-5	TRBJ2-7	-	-	TGTGCCAGCAGTTACGGGGGCTCATCCTCCTACGAGCAGTACTTC	CASSYGGSSSYEQYF
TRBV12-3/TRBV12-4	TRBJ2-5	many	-	TGTGCCAGCAGTCGACTAGGAGAGACCCAGTACTTC	CASSRLGETQYF
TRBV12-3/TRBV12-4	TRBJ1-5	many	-	TGTGCCAGCAGTTTGAGCAGGGGAAGCAATCAGCCCCAGCATTTT	CASSLSRGSNQPQHF
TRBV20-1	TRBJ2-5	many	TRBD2	TGCAGTGCATTGACTAGCGGGGGGGGTCGGGAGACCCAGTACTTC	CSALTSGGGRETQYF
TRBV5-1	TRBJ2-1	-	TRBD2	TGCGCCAGCAGCCCCCGGGGTCAGCGGGGAATCAATGAGCAGTTCTTC	CASSPRGQRGINEQFF
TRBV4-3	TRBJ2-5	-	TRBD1	TGCGCCAGCAGTCGAGGGACAGGGAGGCAAGAGACCCAGTACTTC	CASSRGTGRQETQYF
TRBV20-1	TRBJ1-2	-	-	TGCAGTGCTAGTGAGGGCAGGGATTATGGCTACACCTTC	CSASEGRDYGYTF
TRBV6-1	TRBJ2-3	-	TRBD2	TGTGCCAGCAGTAAGACTAGCGGGGGCCCAGATACGCAGTATTTT	CASSKTSGGPDTQYF
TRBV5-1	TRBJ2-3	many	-	TGCGCCAGCAGCTTGACTCCAACAGAAAGGTTCACAGATACGCAGTATTTT	CASSLTPTERFTDTQYF
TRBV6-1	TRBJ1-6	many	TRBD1	TGTGCCAGCAGCCAGACAGGGAACTGGTCACCCCTCCACTTT	CASSQTGNWSPLHF
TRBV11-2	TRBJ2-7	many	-	TGTGCCAGCAGCGACAAAGGGCCCTCCTACGAGCAGTACTTC	CASSDKGPSYEQYF
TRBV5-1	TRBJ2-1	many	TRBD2	TGCGCCAGCAGCCCGTCGGGACTAGCGGGAGATGAGCAGTTCTTC	CASSPSGLAGDEQFF
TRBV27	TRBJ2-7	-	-	TGTGCCAGCAGTTTTACAGAGAACTACGAGCAGTACTTC	CASSFTENYEQYF
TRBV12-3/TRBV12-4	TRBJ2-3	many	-	TGTGCCAGCAGTTTTTGGGGGGCCCGCACAGATACGCAGTATTTT	CASSFWGARTDTQYF
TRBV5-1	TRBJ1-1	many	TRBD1	TGCGCCAGCAGCTACCGACAGGGGGCTTTGAACACTGAAGCTTTCTTT	CASSYRQGALNTEAFF
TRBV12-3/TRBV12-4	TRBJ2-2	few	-	TGTGCCAGCAGGGGAGAGGGGGCGAACACCGGGGAGCTGTTTTTT	CASRGEGANTGELFF
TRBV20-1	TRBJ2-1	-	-	TGCAGTGCTTGGGGGGGGGGCCGGGGGAGGTCCTACAATGAGCAGTTCTTC	CSAWGGGRGRSYNEQFF
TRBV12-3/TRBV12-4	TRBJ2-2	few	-	TGTGCCAGCAGTCCTATAGGGGGGGGGACCGGGGAGCTGTTTTTT	CASSPIGGGTGELFF
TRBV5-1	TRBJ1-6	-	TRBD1	TGCGCCAGCTCCTTGGAAGGGGGCGCGGGGGATTCACCCCTCCACTTT	CASSLEGGAGDSPLHF
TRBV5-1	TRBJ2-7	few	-	TGCGCCAGCAGCTTGGTGGTGGACCACGAGCAGTACTTC	CASSLVVDHEQYF
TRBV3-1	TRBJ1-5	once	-	TGTGCCAGCAGTCCCGGTCGGGGTCTGGGTCAGCCCCAGCATTTT	CASSPGRGLGQPQHF
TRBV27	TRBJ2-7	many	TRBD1	TGTGCCAGCAGTCGTCCCGGGACAGGGGGCAGGTACGAGCAGTACTTC	CASSRPGTGGRYEQYF
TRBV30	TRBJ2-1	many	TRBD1	TGTGCCTGGAAAACAGGGGGAACCTACAATGAGCAGTTCTTC	CAWKTGGTYNEQFF
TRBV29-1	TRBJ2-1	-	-	TGCAGCGTCAAATCGGGACCTCCTGGTTATCAAGTTGAGCAGTTCTTC	CSVKSGPPGYQVEQFF
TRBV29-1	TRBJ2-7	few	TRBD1	TGCAGCGTTACCGGGACAGGGAGATACGAGCAGTACTTC	CSVTGTGRYEQYF
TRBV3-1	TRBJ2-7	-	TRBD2	TGTGCCAGCAGCCGCGGGAGGGACCACGAGCAGTACTTC	CASSRGRDHEQYF
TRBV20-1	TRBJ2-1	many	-	TGCAGTGCGGACACTTACCCCTACAATGAGCAGTTCTTC	CSADTYPYNEQFF
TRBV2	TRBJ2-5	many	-	TGTGCCAGCAAGGACCCGCGGGCGACCCAGTACTTC	CASKDPRATQYF
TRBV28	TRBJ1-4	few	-	TGTGCCAGCAGTGCCCCGGGACATGAAAAACTGTTTTTT	CASSAPGHEKLFF
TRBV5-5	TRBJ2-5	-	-	TGTGCCAGCAGCCTACCCCAGGGGAGAGAGACCCAGTACTTC	CASSLPQGRETQYF
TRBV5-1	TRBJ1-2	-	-	TGCGCCAGCAGCTTGAACAGGGATGGCGGCTACACCTTC	CASSLNRDGGYTF
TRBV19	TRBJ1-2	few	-	TGTGCCAGTAGTAGAAATGAACGGCGGATGGCGGACTATGGCTACACCTTC	CASSRNERRMADYGYTF
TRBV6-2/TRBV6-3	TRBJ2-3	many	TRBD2	TGTGCCAGCGCAGGGGGACTAGCGGGGACCACAGATACGCAGTATTTT	CASAGGLAGTTDTQYF
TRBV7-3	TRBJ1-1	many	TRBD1	TGTGCCAGCAGCCCAAGGAGGGACAGCGAAGCTTTCTTT	CASSPRRDSEAFF
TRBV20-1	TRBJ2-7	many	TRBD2	TGCAGTGCTTACGACCTAGCGGGGCCCTACGAGCAGTACTTC	CSAYDLAGPYEQYF
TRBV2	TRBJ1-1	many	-	TGTGCCAGCAGTCCGAGGGTCGAGTCTGAAGCTTTCTTT	CASSPRVESEAFF
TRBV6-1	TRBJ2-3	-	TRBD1	TGTGCCAGCATCGGACAGGGTCTCCGCACAGATACGCAGTATTTT	CASIGQGLRTDTQYF